This TCR beta chain was profiled in a study of cytomegalovirus exposure and HLA in healthy donors. CDR3 length equals 13 residues. Findings of the study overall: Previous analysis showed most TCR beta V segments were productive about 87% or about 30% of the time.

On this clone itself: Antigen unknown.

The primer mix had 60 Vbeta and 13 Jbeta primers. Clones were sequenced by immunoSEQ multiplex PCR, and TCRdb holds only the in-frame ones, with some missing. The sample includes about 98,000 clones, 65% to 80% seen only once; the top ten take approximately 15%. This rearrangement joins TRBV12-2 to TRBJ2-5; the table's D call, TRBD2, has no DNA check behind it. TRBJ2-7 explains the end of the DNA better; the J call may be wrong. TRBV12-2 is a pseudogene. The sequencing input was PBMCs. The receptor was isolated from a man aged 55-75 years in good health and CMV-seropositive. In nucleotides, the CDR3 is TGTGCAAGTCGCTTAGCGTGGGGGGACGAGCAGTACTTC. Translating it yields CASRLAWGDEQYF.